Below, one TCR beta chain is given with its context. What it binds is not known. Each of the patients experienced relapse following autologous stem cell transplantation, and their brentuximab vedotin exposure differed. Negative selection with magnetic separation was used to purify CD4+ T cells from thawed PBMCs. Best responses included complete response and partial response; otherwise, the best response was progressive disease. Some clones are missing from TCRdb's copy, which holds only in-frame ones; the method was immunoSEQ multiplex PCR. Counted here are 30,000 or so clones, 90% occurring once; the ten biggest clones make up approximately 0.23%. Trimming shortened V by 1 base and J by 1 base, and 23 bases separated the two germline ends. CDR3 length: 19 residues. Germline V gene lookup returns CDR1 SGHRS and CDR2 YFSETQ. This entry comes from a study of PD-1 blockade in classical Hodgkin lymphoma. Overall study findings and caveats: Lower baseline TCR diversity was reported for newly diagnosed patients than for healthy donors. Diversity similar to that of newly diagnosed patients was seen at baseline in complete responders. CD4+ TCR diversity rose significantly by C4D1, and CD8+ TCR diversity did not.

The clonotype comes from a human donor with classical Hodgkin lymphoma. This material consisted of CD4+ T cells from blood, taken at baseline. The chain recombines TRBV5-1 with TRBJ1-1; perhaps TRBD1 as D (5 bases). This chain's CDR3 is CASSLLGHRLWDPNTEAFF. The DNA for the CDR3 is TGCGCCAGCAGCTTGTTGGGGCATCGGCTATGGGACCCGAACACTGAAGCTTTCTTT.